This TCR beta chain was retrieved from a study of cytomegalovirus exposure and HLA in healthy donors. V gave up 0 bases and J gave up 5 bases, with 12 bases separating them. The CDR3 has 14 amino acids. Germline V gene sequence: CDR1 SGHRS, CDR2 YFSETQ. The PCR had 60 Vbeta and 13 Jbeta primers. The data were produced by immunoSEQ multiplex PCR, yet TCRdb's version contains in-frame clones alone and is incomplete. The sample holds about 260,000 clones, just under 85% seen once. This rearrangement joins TRBV5-1 to TRBJ2-7, with D unclear. The source is a woman between 40 and 55 years old in good health and CMV-seropositive. The sequenced material came from PBMCs. CDR3 sequence: CASSLDRTVDEQYF. In DNA, the CDR3 is TGCGCCAGCAGCTTGGATCGAACGGTCGACGAGCAGTACTTC.